Below are 7 T cell receptor beta chains sequenced from a single sample in a study of PD-L1 blockade in urothelial cancer. Described time point: pretreatment peripheral blood. Clones were read by immunoSEQ multiplex PCR, and TCRdb kept only the in-frame ones, dropping some. The sample holds 130,000 or so clones; about four fifths are singletons and the top ten take 3.2%. The material was PBMCs, obtained around atezolizumab (anti-PD-L1) treatment. The receptors come from a man aged 50 or older with urothelial cancer.

This clone was observed a single time. The rearrangement links TRBV28 to TRBJ2-1; 12 bases fit TRBD1. This CDR3 is built from 16 residues. The J segment lost 0 bases and the V segment lost 6 bases, leaving 3 bases of the junction unmatched. The germline V gene encodes CDR1 MDHEN and CDR2 SYDVKM. CDR3: CASRGQGADSYNEQFF. The CDR3 DNA is TGTGCCAGCAGGGGACAGGGGGCAGACTCCTACAATGAGCAGTTCTTC.

Here the CDR3 reads CASRLDRGRNTEAFF. CDR3 nucleotides: TGTGCCAGCAGGCTGGACAGGGGGCGAAACACTGAAGCTTTCTTT. The chain uses TRBV6-1 and TRBJ1-1; 11 bases are shared with TRBD1. Germline V CDR1 and CDR2: MNHNS, SASEGT. V was pared by 6 bases and J by 2 bases, with 5 bases of the junction left unmatched. This CDR3 spans 15 amino acids.

The CDR3 reads CASSLEQLNTEAFF. CDR3 DNA: TGTGCCAGCAGCTTAGAACAGTTGAACACTGAAGCTTTCTTT. The rearrangement joins TRBV7-2 to TRBJ1-1; no clear D. The CDR3 sequence is 14 residues long. Germline V lookup: CDR1 SGHTA, CDR2 FQGNSA. V was trimmed by 1 base and J by 0 bases, leaving 6 bases between them.

V is TRBV10-3 and J is TRBJ2-7, with unresolved D. Germline CDR1 is ENHRY and CDR2 is SYGVKD. The CDR3 has 11 residues. Trimming shortened V by 0 bases and J by 6 bases, and 3 bases separated the two germline ends. CDR3 loop: CAISESSEQYF. The CDR3 coding sequence is TGTGCCATCAGTGAGTCGAGCGAGCAGTACTTC.

V and J are TRBV4-1 and TRBJ2-1; 7 bases match TRBD2. Trimming took 0 bases from V and 4 from J; bases not matched to a gene: 3. Germline loops: CDR1 MGHRA, CDR2 YSYEKL. The CDR3 is made up of 15 amino acids. CDR3 region: CASSQETSRYNEQFF. The CDR3 nucleotides are TGCGCCAGCAGCCAAGAGACTAGCCGATACAATGAGCAGTTCTTC.

With regard to this clone: The same CDR3 can be traced to other DNA sequences in this sample. This chain uses TRBV28 with TRBJ1-2; perhaps TRBD1 as D (5 bases). V was trimmed by 3 bases and J by 1 base, leaving 6 bases between them. This CDR3 comprises 13 residues. CDR1 MDHEN and CDR2 SYDVKM come from the germline V gene. The CDR3 sequence is CASSLGGNYGYTF. CDR3 nucleotide sequence: TGTGCCAGCAGTTTGGGGGGTAACTATGGCTACACCTTC.

The V and J genes are TRBV19 and TRBJ2-2; TRBD1 agrees at 10 bases. V was clipped by 6 bases and J by 5 bases; unmatched bases: 3. Germline V CDR1 and CDR2: LNHDA, SQIVND (reference sequence). CDR3 size: 14 residues. The CDR3 spells CASSRTGGTGELFF. CDR3 DNA: TGTGCCAGTAGCCGGACAGGGGGGACCGGGGAGCTGTTTTTT.